This T cell receptor (beta chain) was captured by sequencing in a study of shared clonotypes between healthy human individuals. Turning to the study itself: The people who gave samples were a couple of women and three men aged 18 to 49. Findings of the study overall: On the whole, naive subsets had larger estimated richness than memory subsets had. Sharing across four donors was highest in naive CD4 (roughly 5%) and lowest in memory CD8 (roughly 0.4%).

A word on this clone: Its antigen is still unknown.

Deep-level assay runs were performed. Clones were read by immunoSEQ multiplex PCR, and TCRdb kept only the in-frame ones, dropping some. The table has millions of clones, 90% to 95% seen once. Trimming removed 5 bases from V and 5 bases from J, with 7 bases in between. Germline lookup yields CDR1 MNHEY and CDR2 SMNVEV (reference sequence). The CDR3 has 13 amino acids. Material for sequencing was naive CD4+ T cells sorted from blood. The subset denotes: CD45RA+ positively selected. This receptor was identified in a man in his late teens or twenties in good health. This chain links TRBV27 with TRBJ1-6; no firm D call. CDR3 residues: CASSPRNNSPLHF. The CDR3 bases are TGTGCCAGCAGTCCGCGGAATAATTCACCCCTCCACTTT.